Each of the 25 T cell receptor beta chains below was sequenced from the same sample in a study of T cells expressing NK-cell markers. Reanalyzing the 5' RACE reads, TCRdb keeps one entry per CDR3 protein, without DNA. The sample data list about 390,000 distinct CDR3 sequences. Input material: blood T cells: a sorted CD56 or NKG2C T cell subset, CD4+ or CD8+ T cells, or bulk PBMC T cells (not recorded which). The receptors were gathered from a woman between 50 and 59 years old in good health.

The gene calls are TRBV11-2 and TRBJ2-4; TCRdb calls TRBD2, which cannot be checked without DNA. Germline CDR1 reads SGHAT; CDR2 reads FQNNGV. This CDR3 contains 16 residues. The CDR3 spells CASSPRMGLAKNIQYF. Supplemented by reference TRBV11-2 and TRBJ2-4, the full variable domain reads EAGVAQSPRYKIIEKRQSVAFWCNPISGHATLYWYQQILGQGPKLLIQFQNNGVVDDSQLPKDRFSAERLKGVDSTLKIQPAKLEDSAVYLCASSPRMGLAKNIQYFGAGTRLSVL.

This chain links TRBV7-9 with TRBJ1-2; TCRdb indicates TRBD1, and absent DNA this call remains unverified. CDR3 size: 15 residues. Germline V CDR1 and CDR2: SEHNR, FQNEAQ (reference sequence). This chain's CDR3 is CASSLALDNPRGYTF.

This chain joins TRBV24-1 and TRBJ2-2; TCRdb's assignment of TRBD1 cannot be checked, as there is no DNA. The germline V gene encodes CDR1 KGHDR and CDR2 SFDVKD. The CDR3 totals 17 residues. The CDR3 sequence is CATRFRRGAGGTGELFF.

This rearrangement joins TRBV19 to TRBJ2-3; the TCRdb call, TRBD2, lacks DNA for checking. This CDR3 contains 16 residues. CDR1 is LNHDA, CDR2 SQIVND, per germline (reference sequence). The CDR3 sequence is CASSMGGGRYTDTQYF.

This chain uses TRBV24-1 with TRBJ2-2. Germline CDR1 reads KGHDR; CDR2 reads SFDVKD. This CDR3 is 15 amino acids long. CDR3 sequence reads: CATSDRDQNTGELFF.

This rearrangement joins TRBV7-3 to TRBJ2-7; TCRdb's D call of TRBD1 is untestable without DNA. Germline loops: CDR1 SGHTA, CDR2 FQGTGA. This CDR3 contains 13 residues. CDR3 in amino acids: CASSRGRTGEQYF.

The CDR3 reads CAIKDGLLAFF. V usage is TRBV6-5 and J usage is TRBJ1-1. Germline V gene data show CDR1 as MNHEY and CDR2 as SVGAGI. This CDR3 region has 11 residues.

The chain links TRBV5-4 to TRBJ2-3; absent DNA, TCRdb's TRBD1 call cannot be checked. The CDR3 is 18 residues long. Germline assignment: CDR1 SGHNT and CDR2 YYREEE (reference sequence). The CDR3 is CASSLPRPGTGGTDTQYF.

The V and J genes are TRBV13 and TRBJ1-1; TCRdb picks TRBD1, but there is no DNA to check that call. Germline V gene data show CDR1 as PRHDT and CDR2 as FYEKMQ (reference sequence). The CDR3 consists of 13 residues. The CDR3 region is CASEGQMNTEAFF.

The CDR3 loop reads CASSPGDLTGELFF. This chain links TRBV5-1 with TRBJ2-2. CDR1 is SGHRS, CDR2 YFSETQ, per germline. The CDR3 consists of 14 residues.

The chain links TRBV11-2 to TRBJ1-6; TCRdb returns TRBD1, unconfirmable since there is no DNA. In germline, CDR1 is SGHAT, CDR2 FQNNGV. This CDR3 is 14 amino acids long. Here the CDR3 reads CASSDRGHNSPLHF.

This chain's CDR3 is CASRGVHTEAFF. The chain has TRBV21-1 and TRBJ1-1. TRBV21-1 is annotated as a pseudogene. The CDR3 loop spans 12 amino acids.

CDR3 loop: CASSFLGTTGELFF. The chain is built from TRBV5-1 and TRBJ2-2. This CDR3 region has 14 residues. Per germline, CDR1 SGHRS and CDR2 YFSETQ. The full variable domain, completed using reference TRBV5-1 and TRBJ2-2, is KAGVTQTPRYLIKTRGQQVTLSCSPISGHRSVSWYQQTPGQGLQFLFEYFSETQRNKGNFPGRFSGRQFSNSRSEMNVSTLELGDSALYLCASSFLGTTGELFFGEGSRLTVL.

The rearrangement joins TRBV28 to TRBJ2-5; lacking DNA, the TRBD1 call made by TCRdb goes unchecked. CDR1 and CDR2 (germline): MDHEN, SYDVKM. This CDR3 is built from 14 residues. CDR3 loop: CASTPQEQAETQYF.

The chain joins TRBV13 to TRBJ2-1; TCRdb picks TRBD2, but there is no DNA to check that call. Germline values: CDR1 PRHDT, CDR2 FYEKMQ (reference sequence). The CDR3 sequence is 18 residues long. This CDR3 is CASSLQLAGEVSYNEQFF.

This sequence joins TRBV6-6 and TRBJ1-2; the TCRdb D gene call, TRBD1, has no DNA to confirm it. The length of the CDR3 is 12 residues. The germline gives CDR1 MNHNY, CDR2 SVGAGI (reference sequence). CDR3: CASTADRSGYTF.

This sequence joins TRBV5-1 and TRBJ2-1; TCRdb lists TRBD2, though no DNA is available to test this call. CDR1 SGHRS and CDR2 YFSETQ come from the germline V gene. The CDR3 has 16 amino acids. CDR3: CASSLTGLAGWDEQFF.

The J gene is TRBJ1-1, the V gene TRBV5-1. CDR1 and CDR2 from the germline V gene are SGHRS and YFSETQ. This CDR3 comprises 14 residues. CDR3 in amino acids: CASREQVSNTEAFF. Full variable domain (outside the CDR3, taken from reference TRBV5-1 and TRBJ1-1): KAGVTQTPRYLIKTRGQQVTLSCSPISGHRSVSWYQQTPGQGLQFLFEYFSETQRNKGNFPGRFSGRQFSNSRSEMNVSTLELGDSALYLCASREQVSNTEAFFGQGTRLTVV.

The V and J genes are TRBV4-1 and TRBJ1-1; with no DNA, the TCRdb D assignment of TRBD1 cannot be verified. Germline CDR1 is MGHRA and CDR2 is YSYEKL. The CDR3 covers 15 residues. CDR3 in amino acids: CASSQGSTGVTEAFF.

The rearrangement joins TRBV18 to TRBJ2-3. Germline V gives CDR1 KGHSH, CDR2 LQKENI. The CDR3 sequence is 15 residues long. The CDR3: CASSPRPSGTDTQYF.

V and J are TRBV5-1 and TRBJ1-1. The germline gives CDR1 SGHRS, CDR2 YFSETQ. CDR3 length equals 13 residues. The CDR3 sequence: CASSLSQNTEAFF. The variable domain in full, with the rest retrieved from reference TRBV5-1 and TRBJ1-1, is KAGVTQTPRYLIKTRGQQVTLSCSPISGHRSVSWYQQTPGQGLQFLFEYFSETQRNKGNFPGRFSGRQFSNSRSEMNVSTLELGDSALYLCASSLSQNTEAFFGQGTRLTVV.

The chain couples TRBV29-1 to TRBJ2-7; TCRdb indicates TRBD2, and absent DNA this call remains unverified. The CDR3 consists of 13 residues. Per the germline V gene, CDR1 is SQVTM and CDR2 is ANQGSEA. Here the CDR3 reads CSAAGGRVYEQYF.

The CDR3 spells CSATPPSGSMLTDTQYF. The V and J genes are TRBV20-1 and TRBJ2-3; TCRdb's D gene call, TRBD2, goes unchecked for lack of DNA. Germline CDR1 is DFQATT and CDR2 is SNEGSKA (reference sequence). The CDR3 has 17 amino acids.

The chain recombines TRBV5-1 with TRBJ2-7; the D gene TCRdb calls, TRBD2, cannot be checked with no DNA. CDR1 and CDR2 from the germline V gene are SGHRS and YFSETQ. CDR3 length equals 15 residues. CDR3 sequence reads: CASSLAAALGYEQYF.

The genes are TRBV29-1 and TRBJ2-5; TCRdb lists TRBD1, though no DNA is available to test this call. The CDR3 has 13 amino acids. Germline assignment: CDR1 SQVTM and CDR2 ANQGSEA. The CDR3 here is CSGKGGQGETQYF.